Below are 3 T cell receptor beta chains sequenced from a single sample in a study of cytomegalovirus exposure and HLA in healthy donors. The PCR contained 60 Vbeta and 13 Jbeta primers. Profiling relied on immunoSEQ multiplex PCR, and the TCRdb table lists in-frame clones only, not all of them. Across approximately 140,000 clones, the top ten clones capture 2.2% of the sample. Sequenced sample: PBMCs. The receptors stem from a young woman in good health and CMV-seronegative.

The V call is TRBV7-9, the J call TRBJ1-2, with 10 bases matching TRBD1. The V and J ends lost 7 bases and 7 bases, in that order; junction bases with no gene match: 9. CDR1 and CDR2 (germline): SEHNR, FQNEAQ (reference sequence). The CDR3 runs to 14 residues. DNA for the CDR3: TGTGCCAGCACCTACGGGACAGGGGTTTTTGGCTACACCTTC. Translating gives CASTYGTGVFGYTF.

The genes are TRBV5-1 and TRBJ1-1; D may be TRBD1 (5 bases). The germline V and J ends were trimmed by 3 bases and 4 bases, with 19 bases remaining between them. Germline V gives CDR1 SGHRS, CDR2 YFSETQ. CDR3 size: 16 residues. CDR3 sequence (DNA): TGCGCCAGCAGCTCAGTTCAGGGAAGGGAAGGCACTGAAGCTTTCTTT. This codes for CASSSVQGREGTEAFF. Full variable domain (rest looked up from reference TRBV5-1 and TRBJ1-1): KAGVTQTPRYLIKTRGQQVTLSCSPISGHRSVSWYQQTPGQGLQFLFEYFSETQRNKGNFPGRFSGRQFSNSRSEMNVSTLELGDSALYLCASSSVQGREGTEAFFGQGTRLTVV.

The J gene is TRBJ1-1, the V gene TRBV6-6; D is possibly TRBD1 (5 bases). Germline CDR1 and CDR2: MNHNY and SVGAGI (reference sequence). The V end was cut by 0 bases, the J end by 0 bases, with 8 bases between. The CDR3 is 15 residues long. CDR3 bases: TGTGCCAGCAGTTACTCGGAGGGGCTGAACACTGAAGCTTTCTTT. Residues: CASSYSEGLNTEAFF.